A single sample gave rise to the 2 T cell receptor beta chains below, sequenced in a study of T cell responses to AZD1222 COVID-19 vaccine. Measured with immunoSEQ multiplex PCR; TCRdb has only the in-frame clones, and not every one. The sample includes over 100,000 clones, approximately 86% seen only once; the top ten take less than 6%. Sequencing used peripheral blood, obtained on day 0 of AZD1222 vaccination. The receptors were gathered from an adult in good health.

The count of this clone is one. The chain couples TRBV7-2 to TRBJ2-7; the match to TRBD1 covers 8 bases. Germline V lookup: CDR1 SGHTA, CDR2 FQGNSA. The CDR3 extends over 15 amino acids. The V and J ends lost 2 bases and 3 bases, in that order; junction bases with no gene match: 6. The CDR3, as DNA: TGTGCCAGCAGCTTACTAGGACAGGGTAGCTACGAGCAGTACTTC. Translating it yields CASSLLGQGSYEQYF. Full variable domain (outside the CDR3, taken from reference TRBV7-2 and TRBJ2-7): GAGVSQSPSNKVTEKGKDVELRCDPISGHTALYWYRQSLGQGLEFLIYFQGNSAPDKSGLPSDRFSAERTGGSVSTLTIQRTQQEDSAVYLCASSLLGQGSYEQYFGPGTRLTVT.

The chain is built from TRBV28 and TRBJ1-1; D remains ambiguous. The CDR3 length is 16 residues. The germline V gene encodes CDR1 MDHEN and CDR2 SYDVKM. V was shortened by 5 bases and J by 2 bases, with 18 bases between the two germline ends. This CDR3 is CASSVAGGQVNTEAFF. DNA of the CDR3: TGTGCCAGCAGTGTCGCCGGTGGGCAGGTAAACACTGAAGCTTTCTTT. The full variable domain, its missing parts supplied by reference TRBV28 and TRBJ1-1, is DVKVTQSSRYLVKRTGEKVFLECVQDMDHENMFWYRQDPGLGLRLIYFSYDVKMKEKGDIPEGYSVSREKKERFSLILESASTNQTSMYLCASSVAGGQVNTEAFFGQGTRLTVV.